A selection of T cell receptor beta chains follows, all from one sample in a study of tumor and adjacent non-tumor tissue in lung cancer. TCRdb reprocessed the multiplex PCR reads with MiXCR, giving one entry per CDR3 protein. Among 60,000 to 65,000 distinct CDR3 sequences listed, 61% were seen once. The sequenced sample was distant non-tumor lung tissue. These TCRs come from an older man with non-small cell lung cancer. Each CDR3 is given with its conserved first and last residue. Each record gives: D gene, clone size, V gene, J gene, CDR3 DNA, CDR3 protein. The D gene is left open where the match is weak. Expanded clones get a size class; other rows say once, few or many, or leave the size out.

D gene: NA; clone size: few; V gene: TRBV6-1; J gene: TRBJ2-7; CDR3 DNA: TGTGCCAGCAGTGAAGGAGTAGGTGTCCACGAGCAGTACTTC; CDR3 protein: CASSEGVGVHEQYF
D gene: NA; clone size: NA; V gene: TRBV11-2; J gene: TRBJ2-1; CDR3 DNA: TGCGCCAGCACCCCCCTAGGGTGGACCTACAATGAGCAGTTCTTC; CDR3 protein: CASTPLGWTYNEQFF
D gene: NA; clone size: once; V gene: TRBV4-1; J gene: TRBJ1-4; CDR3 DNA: TGCGCCAGCAACCACCTCAATAGGGGTCAAGAAAAACTGTTTTTT; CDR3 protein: CASNHLNRGQEKLFF
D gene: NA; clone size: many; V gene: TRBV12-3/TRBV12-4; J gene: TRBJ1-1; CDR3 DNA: TGTGCCAGCAGTCACACCACAGGGAGGGTCCCTGAAGCTTTCTTT; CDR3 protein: CASSHTTGRVPEAFF
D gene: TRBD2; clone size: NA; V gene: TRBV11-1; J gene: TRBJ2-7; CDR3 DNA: TGTGTCAGCAGCTTAGCGCGACTAGCTGACCTCTACGAGCAGTACTTC; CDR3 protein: CVSSLARLADLYEQYF
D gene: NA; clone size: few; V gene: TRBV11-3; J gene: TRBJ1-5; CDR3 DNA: TGTGCCAGCAGCTGGCACGGTGATACGCAGCATTTT; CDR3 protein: CASSWHGDTQHF
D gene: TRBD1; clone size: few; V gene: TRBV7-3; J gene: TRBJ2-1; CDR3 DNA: TGTGCCAGCAACCCGACAGGGCGCTCCTACAATGAGCAGTTCTTC; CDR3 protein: CASNPTGRSYNEQFF
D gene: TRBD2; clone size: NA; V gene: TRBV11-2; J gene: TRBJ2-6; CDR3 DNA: TGTGCCAGCATCTCCCGGGGGGGTAGCTGTGGGACCAACGTCCTGACCTTC; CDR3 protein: CASISRGGSCGTNVLTF
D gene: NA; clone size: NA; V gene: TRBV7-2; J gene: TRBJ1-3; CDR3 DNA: TGTGCCAGCAGCTCGTACAGCACCTCTGGAAACACCATATATTTT; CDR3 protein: CASSSYSTSGNTIYF
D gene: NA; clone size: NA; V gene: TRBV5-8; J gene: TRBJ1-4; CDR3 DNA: TGTGTCAGCAGCCCCAGACTCGGGGCCGCGGGGGAAAAACTGTTTTTT; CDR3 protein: CVSSPRLGAAGEKLFF
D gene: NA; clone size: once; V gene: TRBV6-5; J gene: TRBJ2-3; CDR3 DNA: TGTGCCAGCAGTTACACCCCCCCCGGGGGCACAGATATGCAGTATTTT; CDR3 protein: CASSYTPPGGTDMQYF
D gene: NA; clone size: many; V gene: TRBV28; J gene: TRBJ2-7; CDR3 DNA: TGTGCCAGCAGCTCCCGAGGGGGAGGGTCCTACGAGCAGTACTTC; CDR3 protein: CASSSRGGGSYEQYF
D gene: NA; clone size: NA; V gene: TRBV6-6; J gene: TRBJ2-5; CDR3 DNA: TGTGCCAGCAGTTACCAGCCTGGTGGAGAGAGCCAGTACTTC; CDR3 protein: CASSYQPGGESQYF
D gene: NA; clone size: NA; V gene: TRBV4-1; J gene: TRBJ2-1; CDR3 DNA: TGCGCCAGCAGCCAAGGGCCATCGGACAATGAACAGTCCTTC; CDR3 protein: CASSQGPSDNEQSF
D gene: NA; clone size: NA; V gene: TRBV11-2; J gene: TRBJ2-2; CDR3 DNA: TGTGCCAACAGCCGGAGACCGGGGCAAGTCCACATCGGGGAGCTGTTTTTT; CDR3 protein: CANSRRPGQVHIGELFF
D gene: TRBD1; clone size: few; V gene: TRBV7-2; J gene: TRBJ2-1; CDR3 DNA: TGTGCCAGCAGCTTGGGACAGGGTCCCTACAATGAGCAGTTCTTC; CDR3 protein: CASSLGQGPYNEQFF